This TCR beta chain was identified in a study of CD8+ T cells in alopecia areata. The wider study: For the treated group, dosing was oral tofacitinib at 5 to 10 mg twice daily. Patients took tofacitinib for 6 to 18 months, followed by 6 drug-free months. The study, taken as a whole, reports: Under tofacitinib, fewer expanded CD8+ clones appeared among the top 100 scalp clones.

Extracted RNA was reverse transcribed, and the resulting cDNA served as sequencing template. TCRdb's copy holds only in-frame clones and misses some; the assay was immunoSEQ multiplex PCR. This table has more than 150,000 clones, 51% appearing once. Comment on this clone: Its specificity is not known.

Treatment given: oral pan-JAK inhibitor, 5-10 mg twice daily. The germline V gene encodes CDR1 ENHRY and CDR2 SYGVKD. This CDR3 region has 14 residues. With 7 bases removed from V and 0 bases from J, the gap between germline ends came to 11 bases. The sequence came from a human donor with alopecia areata. V usage is TRBV10-3 and J usage is TRBJ2-3, with D possibly TRBD2 on 6 matching bases. This specimen consisted of CD8+ T cells sorted from blood, obtained at approximately week 52, from a patient treated with tofacitinib. CDR3 coding DNA: TGTGCCATCAAGGAGGGAAGGAGCACAGATACGCAGTATTTT. This sequence encodes CAIKEGRSTDTQYF.